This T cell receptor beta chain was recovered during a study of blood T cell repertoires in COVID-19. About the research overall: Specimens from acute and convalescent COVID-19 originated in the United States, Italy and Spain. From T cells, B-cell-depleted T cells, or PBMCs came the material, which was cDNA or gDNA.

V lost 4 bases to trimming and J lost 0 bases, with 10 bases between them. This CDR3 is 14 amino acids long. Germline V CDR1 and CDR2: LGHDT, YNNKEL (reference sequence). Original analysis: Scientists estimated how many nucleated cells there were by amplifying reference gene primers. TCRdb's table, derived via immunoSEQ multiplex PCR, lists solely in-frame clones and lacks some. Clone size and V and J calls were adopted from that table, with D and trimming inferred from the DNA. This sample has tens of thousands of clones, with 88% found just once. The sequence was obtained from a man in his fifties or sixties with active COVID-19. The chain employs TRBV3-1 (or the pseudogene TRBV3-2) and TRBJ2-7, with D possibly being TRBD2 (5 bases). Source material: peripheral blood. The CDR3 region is CASSPWTRSYEQYF. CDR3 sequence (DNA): TGTGCCAGCAGCCCCTGGACTCGCTCCTACGAGCAGTACTTC.